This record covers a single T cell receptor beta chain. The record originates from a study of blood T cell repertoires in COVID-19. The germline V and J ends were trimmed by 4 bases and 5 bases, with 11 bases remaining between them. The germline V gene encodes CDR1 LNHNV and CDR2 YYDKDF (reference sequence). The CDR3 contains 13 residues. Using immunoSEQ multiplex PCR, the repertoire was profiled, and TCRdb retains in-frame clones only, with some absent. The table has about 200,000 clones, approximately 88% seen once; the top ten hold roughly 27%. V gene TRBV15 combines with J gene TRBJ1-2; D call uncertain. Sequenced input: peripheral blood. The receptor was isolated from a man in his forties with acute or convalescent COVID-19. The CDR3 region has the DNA TGTGCCACCAGCAAGCTAATGAGATATGGCTACACCTTC. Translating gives CATSKLMRYGYTF.